The source of this T cell receptor (beta chain) is a study of CD8+CD57+ T cells in acquired aplastic anemia. Study-level information: Mean yield of DNA from sorted CD4+ and CD8+ cells was approximately 3 ug.

Patients included in sequencing had previously demonstrated CD8+CD57+ cell expansion by flow cytometry. Patients, without exception, had severe acquired aplastic anemia. On this clonotype: The antigen remains unidentified.

Whole-study findings and limits: In CD8+ cells, Simpson's diversity showed no significant difference between patients and controls.

Genomic DNA provided the template from which TCR beta VDJ and CDR3 profiles were obtained. TCRdb used MiXCR to reprocess the reads, holding one entry per CDR3 protein. This table holds over 150,000 distinct CDR3 sequences, 71% found once. Source material: sorted CD4+, CD8+, or CD8+CD57+ T cells (not recorded which) from PBMCs. This TCR came from a human donor with aplastic anemia.

In DNA, the CDR3 is TGCAGCGTTCTGGACCAAGGGAACATCGAAGCTTTCTTT. This codes for CSVLDQGNIEAFF. The J gene is TRBJ1-1, the V gene TRBV29-1; no definite D call. V was clipped by 5 bases and J by 8 bases, with 18 bases between them. The CDR3 contains 13 residues. Germline values: CDR1 SQVTM, CDR2 ANQGSEA.